This TCR beta chain derives from a study of T cells expressing NK-cell markers. TCRdb reworked the 5' RACE reads into one entry per CDR3 protein, no DNA. The sample is made up of 500,000 to 600,000 distinct CDR3 sequences, and the top ten hold roughly 3.4% of it. The CDR3 consists of 13 residues. Looked up from germline, CDR1 is DFQATT and CDR2 is SNEGSKA (reference sequence). The sample comprised blood T cells: a sorted CD56 or NKG2C T cell subset, CD4+ or CD8+ T cells, or bulk PBMC T cells (not recorded which). The V and J genes are TRBV20-1 and TRBJ2-7; the TRBD2 assignment by TCRdb is unverifiable without DNA. This TCR was sampled from a man in his late teens or twenties in good health. The CDR3: CSAGTSGSYEQYF.